Each of the 3 T cell receptor beta chains below was sequenced from the same sample in a study of blood T cells in healthy people across ages. Through a sample-barcoded 5' primer and a J-beta primer mix, a second PCR was run for about 6 to 12 cycles. One entry per CDR3 protein, called by TCRdb with MiXCR from the 5' RACE reads. The sample has approximately 670,000 distinct CDR3 sequences, about 43% seen once. Sequencing was performed on blood. Receptors originate from a man older than 75 in good health.

This chain links TRBV6-6 with TRBJ2-7, with TRBD1 matching 7 bases. V shed 6 bases, J shed 2 bases, and the junction held 7 bases outside the gene matches. The CDR3 spans 14 residues. Germline V gene lookup returns CDR1 MNHNY and CDR2 SVGAGI (reference sequence). CDR3 loop: CASRQQTGPYEQYF. CDR3 nucleotide sequence: TGTGCCAGCAGACAACAGACAGGGCCCTACGAGCAGTACTTC.

The chain recombines TRBV6-2 or TRBV6-3 with TRBJ2-7; 10 nucleotides match TRBD1. The J segment lost 4 bases and the V segment lost 6 bases, leaving 9 bases of the junction unmatched. There are 15 residues in the CDR3. The germline gives CDR1 MNHEY, CDR2 SVGEGT. The CDR3 spells CASRDNWTGGYEQYF. The DNA of the CDR3 is TGTGCCAGCAGAGACAATTGGACAGGGGGGTACGAGCAGTACTTC.

This chain links TRBV7-9 with TRBJ1-2; D is undetermined. The ends were cut back, 4 bases at V and 2 bases at J, with 8 bases in the middle. This CDR3 is built from 13 residues. The germline CDR1 and CDR2 sequences are SEHNR and FQNEAQ (reference sequence). The CDR3 here is CASSYNNNYGYTF. CDR3 DNA: TGTGCCAGCAGCTATAACAACAACTATGGCTACACCTTC.